The rows below give T cell receptor beta chains drawn from one sample of a study of T cells in Graves' hyperthyroidism and ophthalmopathy. TCRdb passed the multiplex PCR reads through MiXCR, listing each CDR3 protein once. Among around 690,000 distinct CDR3 sequences, around 15% were seen once, and the ten largest hold around 15%. The sequenced sample consisted of blood. These receptors originate from a man in his fifties with Graves' hyperthyroidism. Each CDR3 is given with its conserved first and last residue. D genes are given only for firm matches. Expanded clones get a size class; other rows say once, few or many, or leave the size out.

TRBJ1-4	14	few	TRBD1	TRBV27	CASSSTGFNEKLFF	TGTGCCAGCAGTTCGACAGGGTTTAATGAAAAACTGTTTTTT
TRBJ1-6	14	.	.	TRBV10-2	CASSEGVSNSPLHF	TGCGCCAGCAGTGAAGGGGTTAGTAATTCACCCCTCCACTTT
TRBJ2-2	16	few	TRBD1	TRBV11-2	CASSSLTGGPTGELFF	TGTGCCAGCAGCTCGCTGACAGGGGGGCCCACCGGGGAGCTGTTTTTT
TRBJ2-1	14	.	.	TRBV6-1	CASRASASYNEQFF	TGTGCCAGCAGGGCTAGCGCCTCCTACAATGAGCAGTTCTTC
TRBJ1-1	12	many	.	TRBV24-1	CATRDRRSEAFF	TGTGCCACTCGCGACAGGAGATCTGAAGCTTTCTTT
TRBJ1-2	13	many	.	TRBV18	CASSPPAGYGYTF	TGTGCCAGCTCACCACCTGCAGGCTATGGCTACACCTTC
TRBJ1-1	16	many	.	TRBV15	CATSRDWGELNTEAFF	TGTGCCACCAGCAGAGATTGGGGGGAGTTGAACACTGAAGCTTTCTTT
TRBJ2-5	15	many	.	TRBV6-5	CASSYSHGSEETQYF	TGTGCCAGCAGTTACTCGCACGGATCGGAGGAGACCCAGTACTTC
TRBJ2-1	11	many	.	TRBV12-3/TRBV12-4	CASSDYVEQFF	TGTGCCAGCAGCGATTATGTTGAGCAGTTCTTC
TRBJ1-2	14	.	TRBD1	TRBV7-9	CASSHGTDTYGYTF	TGTGCCAGCAGCCACGGGACAGACACCTATGGCTACACCTTC